The clone carrying this T cell receptor beta chain was found a few times. These data originate in a study of T-cell reconstitution after alpha-beta-depleted transplantation in children. Unique molecular identifiers were used to barcode this TCRbeta library. MiXCR was run by TCRdb on the PCR reads, yielding one entry per CDR3 protein. The table lists almost 500,000 distinct CDR3 sequences, roughly a tenth of them singletons. CDR1 is DFQATT, CDR2 SNEGSKA, per germline (reference sequence). V was clipped by 6 bases and J by 7 bases; unmatched bases: 9. The CDR3 extends over 15 amino acids. The receptor comes from a child aged 2 to 10 with inherited bone marrow failure, due to receive a stem cell transplant. This specimen consisted of PBMCs, obtained before TCRalphabeta/CD19-depleted stem cell transplant. The chain recombines TRBV20-1 with TRBJ2-1; TRBD2 aligns across 13 bases. The CDR3 here is CSAWTSGGFRNEQFF. As DNA, the CDR3 is TGCAGTGCGTGGACTAGCGGGGGATTTCGGAATGAGCAGTTCTTC.